This T cell receptor beta chain stems from a study of read filtering for tumor transcriptome and immune sequencing. Study as a whole: The cohort had some 16 men and more than 11 women aged roughly 47 to 85, mean about 66 years. Whole-transcriptome libraries were prepared after DNase treatment.

The CDR3 consists of 19 residues. The trim removed 5 bases at V and 4 bases at J, leaving 13 bases unmatched. Germline V gene lookup returns CDR1 SGHTA and CDR2 FQGNSA. Bone marrow was sampled from every patient at the time of active disease. This library used approximately 370 ng RNA and molecular barcoded adaptors spanning alpha/delta and beta/gamma chains. One entry per CDR3 protein results from TCRdb running MiXCR on the reads. The sample has some 130,000 distinct CDR3 sequences, about an eighth seen once; the top ten hold about 10%. This clonotype was recorded at least ten times. Sample: a population of CD138-negative cells sorted from bone marrow. This sequence was found in a donor at least 40 years old with multiple myeloma. This sequence joins TRBV7-2 and TRBJ2-3; 15 positions match TRBD2. For the CDR3, the DNA is TGTGCCAGCAGCGTAAAGGGTGGACTAGCGGGGGGGTCTTCAGATACGCAGTATTTT. Its protein product is CASSVKGGLAGGSSDTQYF.